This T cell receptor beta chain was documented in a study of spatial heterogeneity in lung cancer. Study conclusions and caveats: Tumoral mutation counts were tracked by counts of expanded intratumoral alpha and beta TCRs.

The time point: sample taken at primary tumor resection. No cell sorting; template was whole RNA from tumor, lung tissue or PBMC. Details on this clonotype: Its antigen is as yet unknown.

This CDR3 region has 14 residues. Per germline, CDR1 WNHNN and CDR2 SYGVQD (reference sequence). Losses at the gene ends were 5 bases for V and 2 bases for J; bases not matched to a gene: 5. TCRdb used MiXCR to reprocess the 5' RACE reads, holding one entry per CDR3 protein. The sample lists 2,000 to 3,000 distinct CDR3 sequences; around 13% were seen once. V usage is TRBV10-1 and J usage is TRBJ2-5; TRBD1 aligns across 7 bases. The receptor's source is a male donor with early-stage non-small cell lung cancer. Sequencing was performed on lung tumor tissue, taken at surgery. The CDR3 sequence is CASSSKTGQETQYF. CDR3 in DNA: TGCGCCAGCAGTTCTAAGACAGGGCAAGAGACCCAGTACTTC.